These 2 T cell receptor beta chains originate from one sample sequenced in a study of OX40 agonist ivuxolimab in advanced cancers. The data were produced by immunoSEQ multiplex PCR, yet TCRdb's version contains in-frame clones alone and is incomplete. The repertoire consists of around 100,000 clones, with about 83% occurring once and the leading ten covering 1.5% to 2%. Specimen: CD4+ or CD8+ T cells sorted from blood, collected in a trial of the OX40 agonist ivuxolimab. These receptors came from an adult with an advanced solid tumor such as melanoma, head and neck, liver or kidney cancer.

This clone was observed a single time. The chain has TRBV5-4 and TRBJ1-1; unclear D gene. CDR1 SGHNT and CDR2 YYREEE come from the germline V gene (reference sequence). V was cut by 0 bases and J by 0 bases, with 9 bases left in between. The length of the CDR3 is 15 residues. The CDR3 coding sequence is TGTGCCAGCAGCTTGGTTGTGGGTCTGAACACTGAAGCTTTCTTT. Protein sequence: CASSLVVGLNTEAFF.

The rearrangement uses TRBV28 and TRBJ1-2; tentatively, D is TRBD1 (6 bases). Germline V gene sequence: CDR1 MDHEN, CDR2 SYDVKM. CDR3 size: 13 residues. V lost 7 bases to trimming and J lost 5 bases, with 14 bases between them. The CDR3 sequence is CASTPRGQYGYTF. The CDR3 DNA is TGTGCCAGCACTCCTAGAGGACAGTATGGCTACACCTTC.